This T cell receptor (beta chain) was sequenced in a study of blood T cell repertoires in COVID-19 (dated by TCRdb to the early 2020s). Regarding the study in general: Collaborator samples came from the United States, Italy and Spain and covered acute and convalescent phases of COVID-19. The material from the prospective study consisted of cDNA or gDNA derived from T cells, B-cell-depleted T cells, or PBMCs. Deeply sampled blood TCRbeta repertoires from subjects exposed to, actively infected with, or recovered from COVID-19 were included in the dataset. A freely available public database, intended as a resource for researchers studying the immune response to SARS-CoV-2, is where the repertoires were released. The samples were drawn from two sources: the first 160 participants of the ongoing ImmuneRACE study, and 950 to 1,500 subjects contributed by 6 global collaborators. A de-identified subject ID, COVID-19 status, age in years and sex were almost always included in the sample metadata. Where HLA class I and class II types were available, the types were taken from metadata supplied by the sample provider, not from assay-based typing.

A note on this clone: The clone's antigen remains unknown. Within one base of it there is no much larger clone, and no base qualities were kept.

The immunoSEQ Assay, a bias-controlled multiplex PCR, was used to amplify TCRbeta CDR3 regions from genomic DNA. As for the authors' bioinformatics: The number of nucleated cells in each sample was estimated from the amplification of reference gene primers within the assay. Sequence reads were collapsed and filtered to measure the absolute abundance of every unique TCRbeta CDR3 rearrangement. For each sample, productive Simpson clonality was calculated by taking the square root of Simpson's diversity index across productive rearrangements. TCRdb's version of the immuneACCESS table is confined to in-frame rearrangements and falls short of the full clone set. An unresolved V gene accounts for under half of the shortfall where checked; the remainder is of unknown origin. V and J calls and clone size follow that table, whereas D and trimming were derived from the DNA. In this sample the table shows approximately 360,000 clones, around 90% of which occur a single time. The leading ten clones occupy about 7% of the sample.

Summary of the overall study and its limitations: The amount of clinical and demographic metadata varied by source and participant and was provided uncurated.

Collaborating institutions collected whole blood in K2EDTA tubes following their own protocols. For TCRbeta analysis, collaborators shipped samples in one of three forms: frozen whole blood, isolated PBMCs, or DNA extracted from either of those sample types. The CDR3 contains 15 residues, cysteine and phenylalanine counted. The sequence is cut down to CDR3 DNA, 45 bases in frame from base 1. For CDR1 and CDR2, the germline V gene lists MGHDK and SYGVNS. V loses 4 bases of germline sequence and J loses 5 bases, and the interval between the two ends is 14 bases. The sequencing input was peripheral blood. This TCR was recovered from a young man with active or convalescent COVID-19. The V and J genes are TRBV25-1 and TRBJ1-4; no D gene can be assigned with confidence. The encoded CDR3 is CASSAGLPRNEKLFF. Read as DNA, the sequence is TGTGCCAGCAGTGCTGGACTCCCAAGGAATGAAAAACTGTTTTTT.